The 27 T cell receptor beta chains below all came from one sample that was sequenced in a study of sequential checkpoint blockade in melanoma. Profiling relied on immunoSEQ multiplex PCR, and the TCRdb table lists in-frame clones only, not all of them. This sample has tens of thousands of clones; about 89% occur once, and the top ten carry approximately 14%. Documented treatment: randomized to nivolumab then ipilimumab (arm A) or the reverse (arm B). The specimen was CD8+ T cells sorted from blood (inferred from file names), collected from a patient given nivolumab and ipilimumab in sequence. The receptor set was obtained from a human donor with melanoma.

The chain couples TRBV15 to TRBJ1-2; TRBD1 aligns across 7 bases. Germline V gene lookup returns CDR1 LNHNV and CDR2 YYDKDF (reference sequence). The CDR3 is 14 residues long. J gave up 2 bases and V 0 bases, and 0 bases lay outside the gene matches. The chain's CDR3 is CATSREGQNYGYTF. For the CDR3, the DNA is TGTGCCACCAGCAGAGAGGGACAGAACTATGGCTACACCTTC.

This clone has more than one count but fewer than ten. V and J are TRBV6-4 and TRBJ2-1, with 13 bases fitting TRBD2. The ends lost 4 bases at V and 6 bases at J; junction bases unmatched: 3. CDR3 length: 15 amino acids. Germline V CDR1 and CDR2: MRHNA, SNTAGT. The CDR3 DNA follows: TGTGCCAGCAGTGGAACTAGCGGGGGGGCCAATGAGCAGTTCTTC. This sequence encodes CASSGTSGGANEQFF.

The chain uses TRBV5-5 and TRBJ2-7, with D perhaps matching TRBD1 (6 bases). V was shortened by 6 bases and J by 11 bases, with 21 bases between the two germline ends. Germline V gene data show CDR1 as SGHKS and CDR2 as YYEKEE (reference sequence). This CDR3 spans 13 amino acids. CDR3: CASNPGTPRGEYF. CDR3 DNA: TGTGCCAGCAACCCAGGGACACCCCGCGGAGAGTACTTC.

The chain links TRBV2 to TRBJ2-3, with a possible D match to TRBD1 (6 bases). Germline values: CDR1 SNHLY, CDR2 FYNNEI. Trimming pared 7 bases from V and 0 bases from J, leaving 17 bases between. The CDR3 contains 16 residues. This CDR3 reads CASNTDRSASTDTQYF. CDR3 nucleotide sequence: TGTGCCAGCAATACAGACAGGTCGGCTAGCACAGATACGCAGTATTTT.

V and J are TRBV27 and TRBJ1-5; tentatively, D is TRBD1 (5 bases). CDR3 size: 14 residues. The germline CDR1 and CDR2 sequences are MNHEY and SMNVEV (reference sequence). Trimming stripped 5 bases from V and 1 base from J, with 9 bases between. CDR3 protein: CASSRGVSNQPQHF. In DNA form, the CDR3 reads TGTGCCAGCAGTAGGGGTGTAAGCAATCAGCCCCAGCATTTT.

This chain joins TRBV27 and TRBJ1-3, with 8 bases lining up with TRBD1. The germline gives CDR1 MNHEY, CDR2 SMNVEV (reference sequence). The CDR3 sequence is 19 residues long. V lost 5 bases to trimming and J lost 0 bases; unmatched junction nucleotides: 15. The CDR3 reads CASSLKPGTGQYSGNTIYF. CDR3 DNA: TGTGCCAGCAGTCTAAAACCCGGGACAGGACAATACTCTGGAAACACCATATATTTT.

This clone came up a few times. The rearrangement uses TRBV21-1 and TRBJ1-5. TRBV21-1 is classified as a pseudogene. CDR3 size: 13 residues. CDR3 nucleotide sequence: TGTGCCAGCAGCAAACTTTCCTTGCGGCCCCAGCATTTT. Residues: CASSKLSLRPQHF.

This sequence joins TRBV27 and TRBJ2-3; TRBD2 matches at 12 bases. J lost 3 bases, V lost 2 bases, and 6 bases had no gene match. CDR1 and CDR2 (germline): MNHEY, SMNVEV (reference sequence). The CDR3 extends over 17 amino acids. CDR3 sequence reads: CASSLRLAGGPTDTQYF. The CDR3, as DNA: TGTGCCAGCAGTTTACGGCTAGCGGGGGGGCCGACAGATACGCAGTATTTT.

The chain joins TRBV27 to TRBJ2-7; TRBD2 matches 11 bases. The CDR3 loop spans 15 amino acids. The V gene's germline CDR1 is MNHEY and CDR2 SMNVEV (reference sequence). V shed 5 bases and J 3 bases; nucleotides not matched to a gene: 6. DNA for the CDR3: TGTGCCAGCAGTGTAGGGACTAGCGGATACTACGAGCAGTACTTC. Protein product: CASSVGTSGYYEQYF.

The chain is built from TRBV29-1 and TRBJ2-3, with D tentatively TRBD2 (7 bases). The V and J ends lost 1 base and 2 bases respectively, with 16 bases between them. The CDR3 is made up of 16 amino acids. Germline V gene sequence: CDR1 SQVTM, CDR2 ANQGSEA. Here the CDR3 DNA reads TGCAGCGTTGAAGCATATAACAGGGACTACACAGATACGCAGTATTTT. It specifies CSVEAYNRDYTDTQYF.

V is TRBV30 and J is TRBJ1-6, with TRBD1 identical over 8 bases. V lost 5 bases, J lost 7 bases, and 16 bases stayed unmatched. The V gene's germline CDR1 is GTSNPN and CDR2 SVGIG (reference sequence). CDR3 size: 17 residues. The CDR3 protein is CAWGDLQGARRNSPLHF. DNA for the CDR3: TGTGCCTGGGGCGATCTCCAGGGGGCTCGGAGAAATTCACCCCTCCACTTT.

V and J are TRBV4-2 and TRBJ2-7, with D possibly matching TRBD1 (6 bases). V was cut by 1 base and J by 3 bases, with 7 bases left in between. This CDR3 region has 13 residues. Germline V gene lookup returns CDR1 LGHNA and CDR2 YNFKEQ. CDR3 region: CASSQGTDYEQYF. In DNA form, the CDR3 reads TGTGCCAGCAGCCAAGGGACAGACTACGAGCAGTACTTC.

This clone was observed a few times. The rearrangement uses TRBV28 and TRBJ1-4; D perhaps matches TRBD1 (5 bases). V was clipped by 3 bases and J by 7 bases, with 9 bases between them. The CDR3 spans 13 residues. Germline-derived CDR1 and CDR2 are MDHEN and SYDVKM. The CDR3 spells CASSFRVGEKLFF. DNA for the CDR3: TGTGCCAGCAGTTTCAGGGTTGGTGAAAAACTGTTTTTT.

This chain joins TRBV28 and TRBJ1-1; D may be TRBD1 (5 bases). The germline V and J ends were trimmed by 2 bases and 5 bases, with 12 bases remaining between them. Germline V gene sequence: CDR1 MDHEN, CDR2 SYDVKM. The length of the CDR3 is 14 residues. The CDR3 DNA sequence: TGTGCCAGCAGTTTAACGGGGGGTGTGACTGAAGCTTTCTTT. Its translation is CASSLTGGVTEAFF.

The chain has TRBV6-5 and TRBJ1-2; 8 nucleotides agree with TRBD1. Germline CDR1 reads MNHEY; CDR2 reads SVGAGI. Trimming cost V 5 bases and J 2 bases; bases outside gene matches: 4. The CDR3 totals 14 residues. The CDR3 is CASSQGQGNYGYTF. In nucleotides, the CDR3 is TGTGCCAGCAGTCAAGGACAGGGAAACTATGGCTACACCTTC.

This chain links TRBV28 with TRBJ1-5, with a possible D match to TRBD1 (5 bases). This CDR3 has 18 amino acids. The V and J ends lost 6 bases and 5 bases respectively, with 26 bases between them. Germline CDR1 reads MDHEN; CDR2 reads SYDVKM. The CDR3 DNA sequence: TGTGCCAGCAGCCAGCCCCCCGAGGCAGGACAAGGGGATCAGCCCCAGCATTTT. This encodes CASSQPPEAGQGDQPQHF.

The CDR3 DNA is TGTGCCAGCAGCCCCCCGGGGCAGGGGGTAGTGGGGTATGGCTACACCTTC. Translated: CASSPPGQGVVGYGYTF. The genes are TRBV28 and TRBJ1-2; 7 bases are shared with TRBD1. V lost 6 bases to trimming and J lost 5 bases; unmatched junction nucleotides: 18. The germline CDR1 and CDR2 sequences are MDHEN and SYDVKM. CDR3 length equals 17 residues.

The J gene is TRBJ2-3, the V gene TRBV6-1, with 7 bases lining up with TRBD2. The V and J ends lost 8 bases and 6 bases, in that order; junction bases with no gene match: 2. The CDR3 has 11 amino acids. Germline CDR1 reads MNHNS; CDR2 reads SASEGT. The CDR3 nucleotides are TGTGCCAGCCCGCGGGGGGATACGCAGTATTTT. This translates into CASPRGDTQYF.

To note about this clone: One end of the junction fails to match germline, which may point to a read error. This rearrangement joins TRBV7-7 to TRBJ2-5; maybe TRBD1 (5 bases). The CDR3 loop spans 14 amino acids. The V gene's germline CDR1 is SSHAT and CDR2 FNYEAQ (reference sequence). The chain's CDR3 is CASSRTGDQETQYF. CDR3 bases: TGTGCTAGCAGCCGAACAGGAGACCAAGAGACCCAGTACTTC.

The V call is TRBV30, the J call TRBJ2-5, with D possibly TRBD2 on 6 matching bases. V lost 4 bases, J lost 5 bases, and 20 bases lay in between. The CDR3 is 15 amino acids. From germline, CDR1 is GTSNPN and CDR2 SVGIG (reference sequence). The CDR3 nucleotides are TGTGCCTGGAAGACGGGGGAGCACTTGTTGGAGACCCAGTACTTC. Its protein product is CAWKTGEHLLETQYF. The full variable domain, in which reference TRBV30 and TRBJ2-5 provide the parts outside the CDR3, is SQTIHQWPATLVQPVGSPLSLECTVEGTSNPNLYWYRQAAGRGLQLLFYSVGIGQISSEVPQNLSASRPQDRQFILSSKKLLLSDSGFYLCAWKTGEHLLETQYFGPGTRLLVL.

The sample holds one count of this clone. The V and J genes are TRBV7-3 and TRBJ1-1; D not certain. This CDR3 is built from 13 residues. Trimming shortened V by 4 bases and J by 3 bases, and 9 bases separated the two germline ends. Germline V gives CDR1 SGHTA, CDR2 FQGTGA. CDR3 sequence: CASSSAGYTEAFF. The CDR3 bases are TGTGCCAGCAGCTCTGCGGGGTACACTGAAGCTTTCTTT.

This clone was seen a handful of times. This CDR3 is CASSTTSGRYEQYV. In DNA form, the CDR3 reads TGTGCCAGCAGCACCACTAGCGGGCGGTACGAGCAGTACGTC. The rearrangement links TRBV21-1 to TRBJ2-7; the table calls TRBD2, which could not be checked here. TRBV21-1 is designated a pseudogene. This CDR3 has 14 residues.

The V gene is TRBV29-1, the J gene TRBJ2-3, with D tentatively TRBD1 (6 bases). Deletions cut 5 bases from V and 4 bases from J, with 16 bases between. The CDR3 runs 14 residues. Germline-derived CDR1 and CDR2 are SQVTM and ANQGSEA. CDR3 sequence reads: CSVSEGDQADTQYF. DNA of the CDR3: TGCAGCGTTTCAGAGGGGGATCAGGCAGATACGCAGTATTTT.

The chain combines TRBV28 with TRBJ2-1; perhaps TRBD1 as D (6 bases). CDR1 MDHEN and CDR2 SYDVKM come from the germline V gene. The CDR3 extends over 15 amino acids. Trimming took off 5 bases at V and 2 bases at J, with 13 bases between the two ends. CDR3 nucleotide sequence: TGTGCCAGCAGTGACCTTCCAGGGGCCTACAATGAGCAGTTCTTC. This sequence encodes CASSDLPGAYNEQFF. Variable domain in full (rest from reference TRBV28 and TRBJ2-1): DVKVTQSSRYLVKRTGEKVFLECVQDMDHENMFWYRQDPGLGLRLIYFSYDVKMKEKGDIPEGYSVSREKKERFSLILESASTNQTSMYLCASSDLPGAYNEQFFGPGTRLTVL.

J is TRBJ2-3 and V is TRBV4-1, with D possibly TRBD2 on 7 matching bases. Trimming took off 4 bases at V and 5 bases at J, with 13 bases between the two ends. The germline V gene encodes CDR1 MGHRA and CDR2 YSYEKL. The CDR3 loop spans 14 amino acids. CDR3: CASSPRGPEDTQYF. The CDR3 DNA follows: TGCGCCAGCAGCCCGCGGGGGCCCGAAGATACGCAGTATTTT.

The V call is TRBV6-5, the J call TRBJ2-7; D uncertain. This CDR3 is 12 amino acids long. V was pared by 6 bases and J by 2 bases, with 8 bases between. Germline CDR1 reads MNHEY; CDR2 reads SVGAGI. CDR3 amino acids: CASSLNPYEQYF. CDR3 nucleotides: TGTGCCAGCAGCTTAAATCCCTACGAGCAGTACTTC.

J is TRBJ1-5 and V is TRBV28; D gene ambiguous. The CDR3 runs 12 residues. V shed 3 bases and J shed 8 bases, with 8 bases lying between them. CDR1 and CDR2 from the germline V gene are MDHEN and SYDVKM. The CDR3 reads CASSFYPEPQHF. The CDR3 region has the DNA TGTGCCAGCAGTTTTTATCCGGAGCCCCAGCATTTT. The whole variable domain, filled in from reference TRBV28 and TRBJ1-5, reads DVKVTQSSRYLVKRTGEKVFLECVQDMDHENMFWYRQDPGLGLRLIYFSYDVKMKEKGDIPEGYSVSREKKERFSLILESASTNQTSMYLCASSFYPEPQHFGDGTRLSIL.